A selection of T cell receptor beta chains follows, all from one sample in a study of shared clonotypes between healthy human individuals. The assay was immunoSEQ multiplex PCR, and TCRdb's table has in-frame clones only and misses some. This sample has about 2.5 million clones; about 90% occur once, and the top ten carry about 0.41%. Sequencing was carried out using naive CD4+ T cells from PBMCs. These TCRs come from a man younger than 35 in good health. Some clones in this sample may be carry-over from other donors' samples. Each CDR3 is given with its conserved first and last residue. Each record gives: D gene, clone size, J gene, V gene, CDR3 protein, CDR3 DNA. The D gene is left open where the match is weak. Expanded clones are given a class, and other clones once, few, many or no size at all.

>.|.|TRBJ1-5|TRBV2
CASSLDSSNQPQHF
TGTGCCAGCAGTCTCGACAGTAGCAATCAGCCCCAGCATTTT
>TRBD2|.|TRBJ2-2|TRBV7-3
CASSPQIGTSYTGELFF
TGTGCCAGCAGCCCCCAGATCGGGACTAGCTACACCGGGGAGCTGTTTTTT
>.|.|TRBJ2-5|TRBV18
CASSPPPPETQYF
TGTGCCAGCTCACCACCCCCCCCAGAGACCCAGTACTTC
>.|.|TRBJ2-3|TRBV5-1
CASSFGRSTDTQYF
TGCGCCAGCAGCTTTGGCCGGAGCACAGATACGCAGTATTTT
>TRBD1|.|TRBJ1-2|TRBV18
CASSPDRVYGYTF
TGTGCCAGCTCACCAGACAGGGTTTACGGCTACACCTTC
>TRBD1|.|TRBJ2-2|TRBV5-1
CASSVGTGNTGELFF
TGCGCCAGCAGCGTAGGGACAGGGAACACCGGGGAGCTGTTTTTT
>.|.|TRBJ2-7|TRBV6-1
CASTPSDGLLEQYF
TGTGCCAGCACCCCATCGGACGGCCTCCTCGAGCAGTACTTC
>.|.|TRBJ1-2|TRBV7-2
CASSPGQNYGYTF
TGTGCCAGCAGCCCTGGACAGAACTATGGCTACACCTTC
>.|once|TRBJ2-1|TRBV21-1
CASSKSLPGCSYNEQFF
TGTGCCAGCAGCAAAAGTCTACCGGGTTGCTCCTACAATGAGCAGTTCTTC
>.|.|TRBJ2-3|TRBV9
CASSVGRGGGDTQYF
TGTGCCAGCAGCGTAGGAAGGGGCGGAGGCGATACGCAGTATTTT
>TRBD1|.|TRBJ2-1|TRBV7-9
CASSLKTGTNEQFF
TGTGCCAGCAGCTTAAAGACAGGGACCAATGAGCAGTTCTTC
>TRBD2|.|TRBJ2-3|TRBV4-1
CASSLGLAGSRLVGTDTQYF
TGCGCCAGCAGCCTAGGACTAGCGGGATCGAGACTCGTCGGCACAGATACGCAGTATTTT
>.|.|TRBJ1-4|TRBV19
CASSTLDGPNEKLFF
TGTGCCAGTAGTACCTTGGACGGACCTAATGAAAAACTGTTTTTT
>TRBD2|.|TRBJ2-7|TRBV28
CASSALAGGLHEQYF
TGTGCCAGCAGTGCACTAGCGGGAGGGCTTCACGAGCAGTACTTC
>.|once|TRBJ2-7|TRBV7-8
CASSLVGIEQYF
TGTGCCAGCAGCTTAGTTGGGATAGAGCAGTACTTC
>TRBD2|.|TRBJ2-1|TRBV5-6
CASSQPGLAYNEQFF
TGTGCCAGCAGCCAGCCGGGACTAGCGTACAATGAGCAGTTCTTC
>TRBD1|.|TRBJ2-2|TRBV10-1
CASTRDRPGELFF
TGCGCCAGCACTAGGGACAGGCCCGGGGAGCTGTTTTTT
>.|.|TRBJ1-3|TRBV30
CAWSASGNTIYF
TGTGCCTGGAGTGCGTCTGGAAACACCATATATTTT
>TRBD2|.|TRBJ2-1|TRBV9
CASSVGLAGGTYNEQFF
TGTGCCAGCAGCGTAGGGCTAGCGGGAGGTACCTACAATGAGCAGTTCTTC
>.|.|TRBJ1-5|TRBV19
CASSPQGGQPQHF
TGTGCCAGTAGTCCTCAAGGGGGTCAGCCCCAGCATTTT
>TRBD2|.|TRBJ2-7|TRBV9
CASSLSGTSDYEQYF
TGTGCCAGCAGCCTCTCCGGGACTAGCGACTACGAGCAGTACTTC
>.|.|TRBJ2-3|TRBV5-1
CASTPGLPATDTQYF
TGCGCCAGCACCCCGGGACTCCCCGCCACAGATACGCAGTATTTT
>.|.|TRBJ2-2|TRBV5-1
CASSVTAGGELFF
TGCGCCAGCAGCGTGACAGCCGGCGGGGAGCTGTTTTTT
>.|.|TRBJ2-7|TRBV28
CASSWADVYEQYF
TGTGCCAGCAGTTGGGCGGACGTCTACGAGCAGTACTTC
>.|.|TRBJ2-5|TRBV7-9
CASSLALGESETQYF
TGTGCCAGCAGCTTAGCGCTCGGGGAATCGGAGACCCAGTACTTC
>.|.|TRBJ1-2|TRBV2
CASSGDPRSPAGYTF
TGTGCCAGCAGTGGTGATCCGCGCTCTCCGGCCGGCTACACCTTC
>.|.|TRBJ1-2|TRBV7-2
CASSPQNYGYTF
TGTGCCAGCAGCCCACAAAACTATGGCTACACCTTC
>TRBD2|.|TRBJ2-3|TRBV4-2
CASSQASGSADTQYF
TGTGCCAGCAGCCAAGCTAGCGGGAGCGCAGATACGCAGTATTTT
>.|.|TRBJ2-7|TRBV18
CASSPRGDEQYF
TGTGCCAGCTCACCCAGGGGGGACGAGCAGTACTTC
>TRBD1|few|TRBJ1-1|TRBV5-4
CASTRGQGVSEAFF
TGTGCCAGCACGAGGGGACAGGGAGTGTCTGAAGCTTTCTTT
>TRBD2|.|TRBJ2-3|TRBV5-5
CASSPSAGGGDTQYF
TGTGCCAGCAGCCCAAGCGCGGGAGGGGGCGATACGCAGTATTTT
>.|.|TRBJ1-1|TRBV19
CASSTASLGTEAFF
TGTGCCAGTAGTACAGCATCGTTGGGGACTGAAGCTTTCTTT
>TRBD1|.|TRBJ1-3|TRBV18
CASSLGQAHSGNTIYF
TGTGCCAGCTCACTCGGACAGGCGCACTCTGGAAACACCATATATTTT
>.|.|TRBJ2-1|TRBV7-3
CASSLGSSSVEQFF
TGTGCCAGCAGCTTAGGGTCTAGTTCGGTTGAGCAGTTCTTC
>TRBD1|.|TRBJ1-2|TRBV18
CASSPGGSNYGYTF
TGTGCCAGCTCTCCAGGGGGCTCCAACTATGGCTACACCTTC
>.|.|TRBJ1-2|TRBV28
CASTIPARVGYGYTF
TGTGCCAGCACCATCCCCGCCCGGGTAGGCTATGGCTACACCTTC
>TRBD2|.|TRBJ2-3|TRBV7-3
CASSLSSGSTDTQYF
TGTGCCAGCAGCCTATCTAGCGGAAGCACAGATACGCAGTATTTT
>TRBD1|once|TRBJ2-4|TRBV7-8
CASSLDRDSPAKNIQYF
TGTGCCAGCAGCCTCGACCGGGACAGCCCTGCCAAAAACATTCAGTACTTC
>TRBD2|.|TRBJ2-1|TRBV18
CASSPPGGPYNEQFF
TGTGCCAGCTCACCACCGGGAGGGCCCTACAATGAGCAGTTCTTC
>TRBD2|.|TRBJ2-4|TRBV10-3
CAISEGGEDIQYF
TGTGCCATCAGTGAGGGGGGGGAGGACATTCAGTACTTC
>.|.|TRBJ1-1|TRBV2
CASSAKAGNTEAFF
TGTGCCAGCAGTGCCAAGGCAGGGAACACTGAAGCTTTCTTT
>TRBD2|.|TRBJ2-7|TRBV6-5
CASGRAGVSYEQYF
TGTGCCTCCGGACGAGCGGGAGTGTCCTACGAGCAGTACTTC